This TCR beta chain was sequenced in a study of T cell repertoires in cytomegalovirus infection. Study as a whole: TCR beta signatures that were public indicated CMV infection and matching HLA type. Notes on the study in general: The cumulative frequency of public TCR beta families distinguished individuals who carried CMV together with the relevant HLA.

TCRdb reanalysed the reads using MiXCR and keeps one entry per CDR3 protein. Among 800,000 to 950,000 distinct CDR3 sequences listed, approximately 32% were seen once. The CDR3 runs 12 residues. The ends were cut back, 5 bases at V and 6 bases at J, with 7 bases in the middle. CDR1 ENHRY and CDR2 SYGVKD come from the germline V gene. Turning to this clonotype: Its antigen is undetermined.

This sequence was found in a human donor in good health (CMV status not recorded). Some clones in this sample may be carry-over from other donors' samples. This rearrangement joins TRBV10-3 to TRBJ2-2; D possibly corresponds to TRBD2 (5 bases). The sequencing used cultured CD8+ T cells from PBMCs, collected from culture after CMV antigen stimulation. The chain's CDR3 is CAISPRAGELFF. The CDR3 DNA follows: TGTGCCATCAGTCCGAGGGCCGGGGAGCTGTTTTTT.